This T cell receptor (beta chain) originates from a study of T cell responses to AZD1222 COVID-19 vaccine. About the research overall: Combined were second doses at about 4 or about 12 weeks.

Regarding this clone: Its antigen is as yet unknown.

The method was immunoSEQ multiplex PCR; TCRdb's version includes in-frame clones alone and lacks a portion of them. Among some 140,000 clones listed, about four fifths were seen once. Study results and limitations: Among AZD1222 vaccinees, only 5 to 7 were seropositive at baseline. Females outnumbered males among donors, who were mostly white British; clonal diversity was possibly underestimated. Spike regions recognized by vaccine-associated CD4 TCRs spanned the protein, led by 160-218 and 743-854.

Germline V lookup: CDR1 MNHEY, CDR2 SVGAGI. Trimming pared 2 bases from V and 7 bases from J, leaving 11 bases between. The CDR3 is made up of 13 amino acids. This receptor was obtained from an adult in good health. Sequenced here: peripheral blood, sampled on day 0 of AZD1222 vaccination. The chain is built from TRBV6-5 and TRBJ1-2; tentative D call: TRBD1 (5 bases). Here the CDR3 DNA reads TGTGCCAGCAGTTACAGGGGCCTAAGTGGCTACACCTTC. Residues: CASSYRGLSGYTF.